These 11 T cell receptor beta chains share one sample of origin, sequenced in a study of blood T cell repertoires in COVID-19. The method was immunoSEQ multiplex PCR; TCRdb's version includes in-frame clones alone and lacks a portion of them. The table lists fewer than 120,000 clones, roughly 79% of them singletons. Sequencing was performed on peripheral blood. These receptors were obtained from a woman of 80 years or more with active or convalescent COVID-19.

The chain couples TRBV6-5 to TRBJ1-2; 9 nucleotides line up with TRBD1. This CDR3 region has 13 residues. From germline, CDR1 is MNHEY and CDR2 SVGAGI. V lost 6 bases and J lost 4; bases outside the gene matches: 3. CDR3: CASSWTGVYGYTF. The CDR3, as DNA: TGTGCCAGCAGCTGGACAGGGGTCTATGGCTACACCTTC.

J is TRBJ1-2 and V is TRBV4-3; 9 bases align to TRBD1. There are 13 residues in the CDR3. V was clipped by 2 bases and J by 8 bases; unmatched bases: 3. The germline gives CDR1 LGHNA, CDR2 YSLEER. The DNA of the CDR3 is TGCGCCAGCAGCCAACTAACAGGGGGCGGCTACACCTTC. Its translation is CASSQLTGGGYTF.

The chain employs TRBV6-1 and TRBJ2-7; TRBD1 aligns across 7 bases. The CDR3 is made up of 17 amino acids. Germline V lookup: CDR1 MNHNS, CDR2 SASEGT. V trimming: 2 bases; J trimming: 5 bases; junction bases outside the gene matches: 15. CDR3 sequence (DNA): TGTGCCAGCAGTGAACATGGGTGGTCAGGGGGTATGAACGAGCAGTACTTC. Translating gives CASSEHGWSGGMNEQYF.

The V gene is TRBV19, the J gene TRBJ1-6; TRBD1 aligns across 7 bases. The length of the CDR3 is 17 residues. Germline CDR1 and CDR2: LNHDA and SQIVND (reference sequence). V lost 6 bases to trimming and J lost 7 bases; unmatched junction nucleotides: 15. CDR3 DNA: TGTGCCAGTAGCCTCCTGACAGGGAGAGTGCGGAATTCACCCCTCCACTTT. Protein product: CASSLLTGRVRNSPLHF. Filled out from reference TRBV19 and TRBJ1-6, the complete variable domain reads DGGITQSPKYLFRKEGQNVTLSCEQNLNHDAMYWYRQDPGQGLRLIYYSQIVNDFQKGDIAEGYSVSREKKESFPLTVTSAQKNPTAFYLCASSLLTGRVRNSPLHFGNGTRLTVT.

CDR3 amino acids: CASSLPGQGYEQYF. CDR3 DNA sequence: TGTGCCAGCAGCCTGCCGGGACAGGGTTACGAGCAGTACTTC. The chain has TRBV5-4 and TRBJ2-7, with 9 nucleotides matching TRBD1. Germline trimming cut 4 bases from V and 4 bases from J; bases unmatched to any gene: 6. This CDR3 contains 14 residues. Germline CDR1 is SGHNT and CDR2 is YYREEE (reference sequence).

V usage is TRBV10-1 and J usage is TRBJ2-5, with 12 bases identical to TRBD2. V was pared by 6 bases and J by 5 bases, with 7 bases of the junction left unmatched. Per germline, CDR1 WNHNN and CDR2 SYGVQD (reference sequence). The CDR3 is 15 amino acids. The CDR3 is CASSWTSGIRETQYF. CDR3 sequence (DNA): TGCGCCAGCAGCTGGACTAGCGGGATTCGGGAGACCCAGTACTTC.

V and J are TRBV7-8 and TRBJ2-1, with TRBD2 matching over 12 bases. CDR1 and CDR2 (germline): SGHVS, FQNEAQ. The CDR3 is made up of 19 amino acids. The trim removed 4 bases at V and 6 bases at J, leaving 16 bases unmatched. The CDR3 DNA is TGTGCCAGCAGCTACCTAGCGGGAGGGCCCCACCGGCTGCGCAATGAGCAGTTCTTC. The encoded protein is CASSYLAGGPHRLRNEQFF.

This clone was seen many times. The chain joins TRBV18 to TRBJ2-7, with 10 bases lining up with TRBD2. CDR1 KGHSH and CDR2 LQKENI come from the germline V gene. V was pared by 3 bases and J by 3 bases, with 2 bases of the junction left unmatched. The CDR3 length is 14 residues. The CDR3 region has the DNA TGTGCCAGCTCACCGCGGACTAGCGGCTACGAGCAGTACTTC. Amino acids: CASSPRTSGYEQYF.

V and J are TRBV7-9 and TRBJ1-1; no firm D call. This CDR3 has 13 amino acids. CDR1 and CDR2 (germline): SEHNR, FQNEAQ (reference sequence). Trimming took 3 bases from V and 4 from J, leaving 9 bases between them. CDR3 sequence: CASSFAGPTEAFF. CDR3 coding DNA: TGTGCCAGCAGCTTTGCGGGTCCCACTGAAGCTTTCTTT.

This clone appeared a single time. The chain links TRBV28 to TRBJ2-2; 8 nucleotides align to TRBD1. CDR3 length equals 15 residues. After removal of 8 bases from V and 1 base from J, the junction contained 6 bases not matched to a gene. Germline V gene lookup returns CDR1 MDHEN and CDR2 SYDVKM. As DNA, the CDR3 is TGTGCCAGCGGACGCAGGGGGCGGAACACCGGGGAGCTGTTTTTT. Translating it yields CASGRRGRNTGELFF.

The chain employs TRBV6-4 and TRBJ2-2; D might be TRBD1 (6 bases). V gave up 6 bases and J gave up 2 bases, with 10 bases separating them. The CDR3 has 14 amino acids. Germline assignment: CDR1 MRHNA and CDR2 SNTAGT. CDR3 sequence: CASRWGQNTGELFF. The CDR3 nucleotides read TGTGCCAGCAGATGGGGACAAAACACCGGGGAGCTGTTTTTT.